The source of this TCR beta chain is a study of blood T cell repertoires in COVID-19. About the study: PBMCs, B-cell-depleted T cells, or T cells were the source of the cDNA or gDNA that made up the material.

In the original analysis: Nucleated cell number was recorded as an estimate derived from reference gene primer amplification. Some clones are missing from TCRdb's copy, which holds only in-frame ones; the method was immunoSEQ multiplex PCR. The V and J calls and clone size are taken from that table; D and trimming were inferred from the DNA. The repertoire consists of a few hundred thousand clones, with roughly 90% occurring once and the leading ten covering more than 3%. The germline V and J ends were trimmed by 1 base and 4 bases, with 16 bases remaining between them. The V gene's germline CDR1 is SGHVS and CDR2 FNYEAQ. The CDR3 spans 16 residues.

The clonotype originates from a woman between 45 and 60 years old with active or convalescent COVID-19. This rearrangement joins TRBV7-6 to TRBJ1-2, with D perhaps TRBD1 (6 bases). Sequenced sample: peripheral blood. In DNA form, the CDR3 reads TGTGCCAGCAGCTTAGGGCAGGGGAGTGTACCCTATGGCTACACCTTC. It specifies CASSLGQGSVPYGYTF.